Shown below are 6 T cell receptor beta chains from a single sample sequenced in a study of molecular identifiers for immune sequencing clone quantification. One entry per CDR3 protein, called by TCRdb with MiXCR from the PCR reads. The data contain over 85,000 distinct CDR3 sequences, about 35% of them singletons. The specimen was naive CD8+ T cells from blood, with Jurkat cell RNA spiked in. Subset: FACS-sorted CD8+CD4-CCR7+CD45RA+ naive T cells. These receptors all stem from a human donor in good health. Some libraries in this study had Jurkat cell RNA spiked in.

The chain links TRBV6-1 to TRBJ2-5; D is ambiguous. This CDR3 comprises 13 residues. Germline V gene lookup returns CDR1 MNHNS and CDR2 SASEGT. V lost 6 bases and J lost 2, with 10 bases in between. In nucleotides, the CDR3 is TGTGCCAGCAGGAAGGAACAGCAAGAGACCCAGTACTTC. This codes for CASRKEQQETQYF.

This clonotype was found a few times. A read error may account for a junction end that differs from germline. The chain carries TRBV6-1 and TRBJ1-5; 7 bases fit TRBD1. Germline values: CDR1 MNHNS, CDR2 SASEGT. The CDR3 has 16 residues. DNA of the CDR3: TGTGCCAGCAGTGTCGCACACAGGGGTGGCAATCAGTCCCAGCATTTT. This translates into CASSVAHRGGNQSQHF.

This clonotype was picked up many times. The V call is TRBV7-9, the J call TRBJ2-3; TRBD2 matches at 7 bases. V lost 8 bases to trimming and J lost 2 bases; unmatched junction nucleotides: 7. The CDR3 runs 14 residues. Germline V CDR1 and CDR2: SEHNR, FQNEAQ (reference sequence). CDR3 in DNA: TGTGCCAGCGGGGGGGACCTGGACACAGATACGCAGTATTTT. The encoded protein is CASGGDLDTDTQYF.

With regard to this clonotype: This may be a read error: a much more frequent sequence differs by one nucleotide. This CDR3 is missing its conserved last phenylalanine or tryptophan, likely due to a read error. The chain combines TRBV7-9 with TRBJ2-7, with TRBD2 matching over 9 bases. V lost 4 bases and J lost 4; bases outside the gene matches: 2. This CDR3 has 13 amino acids. Germline V lookup: CDR1 SEHNR, CDR2 FQNEAQ (reference sequence). CDR3 loop: CASSSSGVYEQYI. The CDR3, as DNA: TGTGCCAGCAGCTCTAGCGGGGTGTACGAGCAGTACATC.

The rearrangement uses TRBV20-1 and TRBJ2-1, with 7 bases that match TRBD2. Germline loops: CDR1 DFQATT, CDR2 SNEGSKA (reference sequence). The V gene end was trimmed by 7 bases and the J gene end by 2 bases; junction bases not matched to a gene: 2. The CDR3 contains 12 residues. The CDR3 loop reads CSGGGPYNEQFF. The CDR3 DNA reads as TGCAGTGGGGGGGGACCCTACAATGAGCAGTTCTTC.

As for this clonotype: The junction differs from germline at one of its ends, possibly a read error. This chain joins TRBV14 and TRBJ2-1; no clear D gene. In germline, CDR1 is SGHDN, CDR2 FVKESK. The CDR3 totals 15 residues. This chain's CDR3 is CASSHTEPVYKEQFF. The CDR3 DNA follows: TGTGCCAGCAGCCACACAGAACCGGTCTACAAAGAGCAGTTCTTC.